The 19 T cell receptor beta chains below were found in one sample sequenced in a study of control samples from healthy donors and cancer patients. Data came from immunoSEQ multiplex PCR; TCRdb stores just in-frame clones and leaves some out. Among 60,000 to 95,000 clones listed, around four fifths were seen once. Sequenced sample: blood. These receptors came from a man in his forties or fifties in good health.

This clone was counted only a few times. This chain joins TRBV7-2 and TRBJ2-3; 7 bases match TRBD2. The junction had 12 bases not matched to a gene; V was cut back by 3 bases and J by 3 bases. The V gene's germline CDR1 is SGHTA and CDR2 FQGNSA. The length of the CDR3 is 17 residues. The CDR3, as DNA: TGTGCCAGCAGCTTGACAAGGAGCGGCGGGAGTACAGATACGCAGTATTTT. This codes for CASSLTRSGGSTDTQYF.

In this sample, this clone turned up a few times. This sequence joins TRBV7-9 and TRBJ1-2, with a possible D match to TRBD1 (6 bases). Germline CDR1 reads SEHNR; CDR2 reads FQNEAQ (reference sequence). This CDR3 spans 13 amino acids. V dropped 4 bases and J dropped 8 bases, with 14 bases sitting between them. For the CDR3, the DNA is TGTGCCAGCAGCTCGGACAGCCCTTCAGGCTACACCTTC. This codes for CASSSDSPSGYTF.

CDR3 nucleotide sequence: TGTGCCAGCAAGGCCTGGACAGGGAACACTGAAGCTTTCTTT. As protein: CASKAWTGNTEAFF. This sequence joins TRBV6-4 and TRBJ1-1, with 7 bases identical to TRBD1. Trimming at V came to 7 bases and at J to 1 base, leaving 6 bases not matched to a gene. Germline values: CDR1 MRHNA, CDR2 SNTAGT. This CDR3 spans 14 amino acids.

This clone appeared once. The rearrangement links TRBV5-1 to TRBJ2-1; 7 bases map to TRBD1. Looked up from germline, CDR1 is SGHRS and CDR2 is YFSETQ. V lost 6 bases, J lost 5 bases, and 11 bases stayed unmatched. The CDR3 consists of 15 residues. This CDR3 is CASNERRTGDNEQFF. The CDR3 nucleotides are TGCGCCAGCAACGAGCGCCGGACAGGCGACAATGAGCAGTTCTTC.

The CDR3 loop reads CASSSLVQGVDQPQHF. The CDR3 DNA reads TGTGCCAGCAGCTCACTAGTTCAGGGGGTGGATCAGCCCCAGCATTTT. The gene calls are TRBV5-6 and TRBJ1-5; 7 bases map to TRBD1. This CDR3 is 16 amino acids long. Germline CDR1 reads SGHDT; CDR2 reads YYEEEE. Losses at the gene ends were 3 bases for V and 5 bases for J; bases not matched to a gene: 11.

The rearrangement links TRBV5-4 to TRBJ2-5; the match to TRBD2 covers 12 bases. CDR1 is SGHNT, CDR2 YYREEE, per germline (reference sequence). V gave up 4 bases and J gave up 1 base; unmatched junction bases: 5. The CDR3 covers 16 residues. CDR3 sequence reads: CASSIGLAGLQETQYF. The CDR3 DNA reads TGTGCCAGCAGCATCGGACTAGCGGGGCTCCAAGAGACCCAGTACTTC.

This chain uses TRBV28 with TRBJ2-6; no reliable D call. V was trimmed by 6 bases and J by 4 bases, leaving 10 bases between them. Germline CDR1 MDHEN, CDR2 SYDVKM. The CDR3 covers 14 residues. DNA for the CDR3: TGTGCCAGCAGCCTACAGACCGGGGCCAACGTCCTGACTTTC. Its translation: CASSLQTGANVLTF.

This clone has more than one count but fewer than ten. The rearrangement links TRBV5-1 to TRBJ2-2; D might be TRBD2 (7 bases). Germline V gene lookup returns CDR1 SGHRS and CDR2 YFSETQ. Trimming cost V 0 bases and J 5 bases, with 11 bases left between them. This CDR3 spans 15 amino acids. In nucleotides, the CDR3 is TGCGCCAGCAGCTTGGCCGGGGGGACAACCGGGGAGCTGTTTTTT. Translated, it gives CASSLAGGTTGELFF. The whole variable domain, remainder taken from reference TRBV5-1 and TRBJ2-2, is KAGVTQTPRYLIKTRGQQVTLSCSPISGHRSVSWYQQTPGQGLQFLFEYFSETQRNKGNFPGRFSGRQFSNSRSEMNVSTLELGDSALYLCASSLAGGTTGELFFGEGSRLTVL.

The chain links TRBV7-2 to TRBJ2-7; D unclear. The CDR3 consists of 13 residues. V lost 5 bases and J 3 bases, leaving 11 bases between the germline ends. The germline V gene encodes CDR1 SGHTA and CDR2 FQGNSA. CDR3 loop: CASSRVGGYEQYF. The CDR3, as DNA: TGTGCCAGCAGCAGAGTCGGCGGCTACGAGCAGTACTTC.

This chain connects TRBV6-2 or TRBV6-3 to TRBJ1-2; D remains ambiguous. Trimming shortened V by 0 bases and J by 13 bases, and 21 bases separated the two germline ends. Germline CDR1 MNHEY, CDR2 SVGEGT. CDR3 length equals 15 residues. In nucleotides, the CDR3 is TGTGCCAGCAGTTACTCGACCCCGGAGAGGGCCACGGGCACCTTC. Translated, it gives CASSYSTPERATGTF.

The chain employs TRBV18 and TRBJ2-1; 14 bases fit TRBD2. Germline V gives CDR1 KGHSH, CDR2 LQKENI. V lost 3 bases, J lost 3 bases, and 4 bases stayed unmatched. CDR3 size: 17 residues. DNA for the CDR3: TGTGCCAGCTCACCGGGACTAGCGGGAGTCGGCTACAATGAGCAGTTCTTC. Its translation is CASSPGLAGVGYNEQFF.

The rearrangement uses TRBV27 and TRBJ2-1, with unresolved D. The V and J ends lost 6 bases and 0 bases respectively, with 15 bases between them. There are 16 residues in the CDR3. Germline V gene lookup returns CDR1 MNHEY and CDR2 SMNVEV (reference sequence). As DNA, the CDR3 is TGTGCCAGCAGCCAAGAACGGGTTCGCTCCTACAATGAGCAGTTCTTC. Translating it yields CASSQERVRSYNEQFF.

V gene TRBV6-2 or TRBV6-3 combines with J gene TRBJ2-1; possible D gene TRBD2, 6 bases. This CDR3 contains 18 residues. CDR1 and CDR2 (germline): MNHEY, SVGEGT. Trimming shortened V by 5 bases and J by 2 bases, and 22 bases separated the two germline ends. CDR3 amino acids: CASSQTPLGRRAYNEQFF. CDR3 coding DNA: TGTGCCAGCAGTCAAACCCCTTTGGGTCGGAGGGCCTACAATGAGCAGTTCTTC.

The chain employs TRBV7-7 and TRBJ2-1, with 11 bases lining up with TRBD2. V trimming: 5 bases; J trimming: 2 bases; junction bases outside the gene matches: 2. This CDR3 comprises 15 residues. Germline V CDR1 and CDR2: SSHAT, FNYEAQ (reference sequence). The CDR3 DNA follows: TGTGCCAGCAGCAAACTAGCGGGAGCCTACAATGAGCAGTTCTTC. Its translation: CASSKLAGAYNEQFF. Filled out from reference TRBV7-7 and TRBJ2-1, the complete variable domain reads GAGVSQSPRYKVTKRGQDVTLRCDPISSHATLYWYQQALGQGPEFLTYFNYEAQPDKSGLPSDRFSAERPEGSISTLTIQRTEQRDSAMYRCASSKLAGAYNEQFFGPGTRLTVL.

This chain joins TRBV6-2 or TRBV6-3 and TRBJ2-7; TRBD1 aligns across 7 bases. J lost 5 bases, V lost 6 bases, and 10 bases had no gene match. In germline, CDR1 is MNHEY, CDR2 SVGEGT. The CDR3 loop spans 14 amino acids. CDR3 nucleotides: TGTGCCAGCAGCTCCGACAGGGACAACGACGAGCAGTACTTC. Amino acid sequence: CASSSDRDNDEQYF.

CDR3 loop: CANQKSAPGDIQYF. Written as DNA, the CDR3 is TGTGCCAACCAAAAGAGTGCCCCTGGGGACATTCAGTACTTC. The chain employs TRBV6-5 and TRBJ2-4; D is unclear. The CDR3 covers 14 residues. Trimming stripped 10 bases from V and 8 bases from J, with 21 bases between. Germline V gene lookup returns CDR1 MNHEY and CDR2 SVGAGI.

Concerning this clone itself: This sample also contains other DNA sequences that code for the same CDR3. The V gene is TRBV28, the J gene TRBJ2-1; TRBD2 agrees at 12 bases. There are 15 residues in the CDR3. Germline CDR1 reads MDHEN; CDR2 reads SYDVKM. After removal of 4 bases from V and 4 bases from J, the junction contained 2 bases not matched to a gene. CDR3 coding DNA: TGTGCCAGCAGTTCAGGACTAGCGGGATACAATGAGCAGTTCTTC. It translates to CASSSGLAGYNEQFF.

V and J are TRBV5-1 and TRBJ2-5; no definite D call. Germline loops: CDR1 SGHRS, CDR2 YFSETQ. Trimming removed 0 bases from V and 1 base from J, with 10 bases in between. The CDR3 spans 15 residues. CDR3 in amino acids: CASSLVAAAQETQYF. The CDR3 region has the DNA TGCGCCAGCAGCTTGGTGGCGGCAGCCCAAGAGACCCAGTACTTC.

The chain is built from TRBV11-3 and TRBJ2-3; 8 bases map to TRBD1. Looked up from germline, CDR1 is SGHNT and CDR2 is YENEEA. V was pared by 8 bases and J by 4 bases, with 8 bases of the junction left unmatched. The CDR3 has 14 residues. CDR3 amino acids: CASARGQGADTQYF. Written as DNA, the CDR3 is TGTGCCAGCGCCCGAGGACAGGGCGCAGATACGCAGTATTTT.